This T cell receptor (beta chain) was captured in a study of blood T cells in healthy people across ages. This CDR3 has 14 amino acids. V was cut by 6 bases and J by 2 bases, with 14 bases left in between. A remark on this clonotype: The antigen is unknown.

A second PCR of roughly 6 to 12 cycles used a sample-barcoded 5' primer and a J-beta primer mix. One entry per CDR3 protein results from TCRdb running MiXCR on the 5' RACE reads. The top ten clones hold 7.9% of a sample with around 1,500,000 distinct CDR3 sequences, 42% of them seen once. Sample donors were healthy Caucasian individuals that came from Russia, aged roughly 6 to 95. There were at least 6 micrograms of total RNA extracted from every sample. Points from the study as a whole: Among long-lived donors, naive CD4+ cells were more numerous and diversity higher than in aged donors.

Source material: blood. The source is a young woman in good health. The J gene is TRBJ2-7, the V gene TRBV12-3 or TRBV12-4; unclear D gene. The CDR3 protein is CASSTDGNPYEQYF. The CDR3 DNA follows: TGTGCCAGCAGCACGGACGGCAATCCCTACGAGCAGTACTTC.